Detailed here is one TCR beta chain. This sample was included in a study of T cell responses to AZD1222 COVID-19 vaccine. Generated by immunoSEQ multiplex PCR, the TCRdb table keeps only in-frame clones and is missing some. Found here are over 110,000 clones, almost 90% of them singletons; the top ten hold about 1.5%. CDR1 and CDR2 (germline): SQVTM, ANQGSEA. Trimming shortened V by 3 bases and J by 5 bases, and 13 bases separated the two germline ends. The length of the CDR3 is 13 residues. The rearrangement joins TRBV29-1 to TRBJ1-1; tentatively, D is TRBD1 (5 bases). The clonotype was recovered from an adult who received the AZD1222 COVID-19 vaccine. This sample comprised peripheral blood, obtained 28 days after the second AZD1222 dose. CDR3 DNA: TGCAGCGTTGAGTTCGGGGGGACGACTGAAGCTTTCTTT. It specifies CSVEFGGTTEAFF.